The clone carrying this T cell receptor (beta chain) has at least ten counts. Its antigen is unknown. These data are taken from a study of T cell repertoires in cytomegalovirus infection. Findings and caveats of the study: Dominating the ex vivo response were HLA-C-restricted CMV-specific TCR beta clonotypes.

CDR1 is MNHEY, CDR2 SMNVEV, per germline (reference sequence). Between the trimmed V and J ends, which lost 6 bases and 5 bases, there was a span of 10 bases. CDR3 length: 12 amino acids. Each CDR3 protein gets one entry after TCRdb re-called the reads with MiXCR. The repertoire holds tens of thousands of distinct CDR3 sequences, with around 23% as singletons. The source material was CD8+ T cells from cultured PBMCs, sampled from culture after CMV antigen stimulation. The receptor's source is a human donor in good health (CMV status not recorded). Some clones in this sample may be carry-over from other donors' samples. The V gene is TRBV27, the J gene TRBJ1-1, with D possibly being TRBD1 (5 bases). The DNA of the CDR3 is TGTGCCAGCAGGCAGGGAGGTACTGAAGCTTTCTTT. This translates into CASRQGGTEAFF.